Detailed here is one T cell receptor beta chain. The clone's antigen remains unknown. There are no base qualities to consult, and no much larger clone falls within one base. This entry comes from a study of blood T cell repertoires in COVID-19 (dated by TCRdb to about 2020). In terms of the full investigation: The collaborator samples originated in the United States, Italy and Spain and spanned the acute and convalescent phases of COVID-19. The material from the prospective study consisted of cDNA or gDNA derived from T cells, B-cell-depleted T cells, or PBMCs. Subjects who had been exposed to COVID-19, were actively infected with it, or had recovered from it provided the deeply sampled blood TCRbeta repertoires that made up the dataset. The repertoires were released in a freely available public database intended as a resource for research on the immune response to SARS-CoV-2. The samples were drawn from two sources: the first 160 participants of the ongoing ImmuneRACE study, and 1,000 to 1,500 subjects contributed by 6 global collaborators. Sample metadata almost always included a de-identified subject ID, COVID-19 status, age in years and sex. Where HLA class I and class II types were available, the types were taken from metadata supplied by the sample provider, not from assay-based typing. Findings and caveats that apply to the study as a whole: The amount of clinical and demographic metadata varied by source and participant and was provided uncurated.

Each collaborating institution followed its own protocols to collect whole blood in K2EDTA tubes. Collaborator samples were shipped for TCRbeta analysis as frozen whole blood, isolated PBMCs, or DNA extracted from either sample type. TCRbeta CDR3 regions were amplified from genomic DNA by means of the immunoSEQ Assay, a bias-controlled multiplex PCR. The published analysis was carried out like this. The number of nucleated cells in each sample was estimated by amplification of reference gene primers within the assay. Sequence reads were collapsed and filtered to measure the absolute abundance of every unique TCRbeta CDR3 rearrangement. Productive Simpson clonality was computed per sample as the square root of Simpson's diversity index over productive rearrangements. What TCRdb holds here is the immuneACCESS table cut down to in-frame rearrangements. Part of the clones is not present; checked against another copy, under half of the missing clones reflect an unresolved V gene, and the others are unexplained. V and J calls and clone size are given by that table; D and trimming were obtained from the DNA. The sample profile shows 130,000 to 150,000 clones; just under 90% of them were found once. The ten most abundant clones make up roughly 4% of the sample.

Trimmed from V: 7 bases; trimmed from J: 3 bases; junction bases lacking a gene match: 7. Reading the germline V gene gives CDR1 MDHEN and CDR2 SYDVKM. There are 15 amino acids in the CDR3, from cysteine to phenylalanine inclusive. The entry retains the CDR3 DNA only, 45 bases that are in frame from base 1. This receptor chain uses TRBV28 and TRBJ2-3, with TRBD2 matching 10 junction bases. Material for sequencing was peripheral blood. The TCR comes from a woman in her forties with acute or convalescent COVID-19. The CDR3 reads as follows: CASNQAGGPTDTQYF. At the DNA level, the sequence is TGTGCCAGCAACCAAGCGGGGGGGCCGACAGATACGCAGTATTTT.